These 25 T cell receptor beta chains originate from one sample sequenced in a study of shared clonotypes between healthy human individuals. The assay was immunoSEQ multiplex PCR, and TCRdb's table has in-frame clones only and misses some. This sample has 1.4 million or so clones, with approximately 98.5% found just once. Sequenced sample: naive CD4+ T cells sorted from blood. Subset in this sample: CD45RA+ positively selected. These receptors were collected from a man aged 25 to 40 in good health.

About this clone itself: A read error may account for a junction end that differs from germline. The chain carries TRBV2 and TRBJ1-3; tentative D call: TRBD1 (6 bases). CDR1 is SNHLY, CDR2 FYNNEI, per germline. This CDR3 region has 15 residues. The CDR3 loop reads CAGRATGALETPVYF. DNA of the CDR3: TGTGCCGGCAGGGCGACAGGTGCCCTGGAAACACCGGTATATTTT.

In this sample, this clone turned up a few times. V usage is TRBV5-1 and J usage is TRBJ1-1; D unclear. The CDR3 runs 13 residues. The germline V gene encodes CDR1 SGHRS and CDR2 YFSETQ. Trimming cost V 3 bases and J 1 base, with 7 bases left between them. The CDR3 here is CASSWEGNTEAFF. Written as DNA, the CDR3 is TGCGCCAGCAGCTGGGAGGGGAACACTGAAGCTTTCTTT.

V usage is TRBV11-3 and J usage is TRBJ1-1; TRBD1 agrees at 7 bases. This CDR3 has 14 residues. V shed 3 bases and J 4 bases; nucleotides not matched to a gene: 5. Germline CDR1 is SGHNT and CDR2 is YENEEA. The CDR3 is CASSFQGGITEAFF. The CDR3 bases are TGTGCCAGCAGCTTTCAGGGGGGGATCACTGAAGCTTTCTTT.

This clone has only one observation. This chain connects TRBV18 to TRBJ2-7; D is uncertain. There are 14 residues in the CDR3. V was shortened by 5 bases and J by 5 bases, with 16 bases between the two germline ends. Germline-derived CDR1 and CDR2 are KGHSH and LQKENI. CDR3 sequence reads: CASSDLRAIHEQYF. The CDR3 DNA reads TGTGCCAGCTCAGACCTAAGAGCTATACACGAGCAGTACTTC.

The chain has TRBV7-3 and TRBJ2-1, with 11 bases lining up with TRBD2. The germline V gene has CDR1 SGHTA and CDR2 FQGTGA. The CDR3 extends over 17 amino acids. Trimming cost V 5 bases and J 4 bases; bases outside gene matches: 10. CDR3 DNA sequence: TGTGCCAGCAGCCCCATCTCCGGGACTAGCGGATACAATGAGCAGTTCTTC. It translates to CASSPISGTSGYNEQFF.

The rearrangement links TRBV28 to TRBJ1-2, with 9 nucleotides matching TRBD1. The CDR3 sequence is 16 residues long. The germline V gene encodes CDR1 MDHEN and CDR2 SYDVKM. J lost 7 bases, V lost 4 bases, and 13 bases had no gene match. This chain's CDR3 is CASSSEMGQGRAGYTF. The CDR3 coding sequence is TGTGCCAGCAGTTCGGAGATGGGACAGGGAAGGGCTGGCTACACCTTC.

The chain joins TRBV7-2 to TRBJ2-7; the D gene is possibly TRBD2 (6 bases). Trimming removed 2 bases from V and 2 bases from J, with 13 bases in between. Germline-derived CDR1 and CDR2 are SGHTA and FQGNSA. This CDR3 has 15 amino acids. CDR3 sequence: CASSLNAGFAYEQYF. The CDR3 DNA follows: TGTGCCAGCAGCTTAAATGCGGGGTTTGCCTACGAGCAGTACTTC.

This clone was seen once. V and J are TRBV10-1 and TRBJ2-1, with TRBD2 matching over 14 bases. The CDR3 consists of 15 residues. V lost 4 bases to trimming and J lost 6 bases; unmatched junction nucleotides: 2. The V gene's germline CDR1 is WNHNN and CDR2 SYGVQD (reference sequence). Here the CDR3 DNA reads TGCGCCAGCAGTGGGGGACTAGCGGGAGTCAATGAGCAGTTCTTC. This sequence encodes CASSGGLAGVNEQFF.

To note about this clone: Its ends do not fully match the called genes, so a read error is possible. This rearrangement joins TRBV7-7 to TRBJ2-3; tentatively, D is TRBD1 or TRBD2 (7 bases each). CDR1 SSHAT and CDR2 FNYEAQ come from the germline V gene (reference sequence). The CDR3 contains 15 residues. CDR3 amino acids: CASSLTGDYSDTQYF. The DNA for the CDR3 is TGTGCTAGCAGCTTAACAGGGGACTACTCAGATACGCAGTATTTT.

The V call is TRBV27, the J call TRBJ2-7, with D tentatively TRBD2 (5 bases). V was shortened by 0 bases and J by 1 base, with 16 bases between the two germline ends. This CDR3 has 17 amino acids. CDR1 and CDR2 from the germline V gene are MNHEY and SMNVEV (reference sequence). CDR3 loop: CASSLSWRPRVSYEQYF. The DNA of the CDR3 is TGTGCCAGCAGTTTATCGTGGAGGCCGCGGGTATCCTACGAGCAGTACTTC.

The genes are TRBV5-4 and TRBJ2-1; TRBD2 aligns across 11 bases. This CDR3 spans 16 amino acids. CDR1 and CDR2 (germline): SGHNT, YYREEE (reference sequence). V lost 8 bases and J lost 10; bases outside the gene matches: 17. The CDR3: CASSGLSSGRVGEQFF. The CDR3 region has the DNA TGTGCCAGTTCCGGGTTGAGTAGCGGGAGGGTTGGGGAGCAGTTCTTC. The complete variable domain, with remaining parts taken from reference TRBV5-4 and TRBJ2-1, reads ETGVTQSPTHLIKTRGQQVTLRCSSQSGHNTVSWYQQALGQGPQFIFQYYREEENGRGNFPPRFSGLQFPNYSSELNVNALELDDSALYLCASSGLSSGRVGEQFFGPGTRLTVL.

This clone was picked up one time. This sequence joins TRBV6-5 and TRBJ2-3; D not resolved. The CDR3 has 12 residues. Germline V lookup: CDR1 MNHEY, CDR2 SVGAGI. V was trimmed by 6 bases and J by 2 bases, leaving 6 bases between them. The DNA for the CDR3 is TGTGCCAGCAGGACGAACACAGATACGCAGTATTTT. Residues: CASRTNTDTQYF.

This clone was recorded only once. J is TRBJ2-7 and V is TRBV2; unclear D gene. Germline CDR1 SNHLY, CDR2 FYNNEI. Trimming cost V 2 bases and J 6 bases, with 17 bases left between them. This CDR3 region has 15 residues. CDR3 region: CASSERPISFGEQYF. In DNA, the CDR3 is TGTGCCAGCAGTGAACGGCCTATCTCGTTCGGCGAGCAGTACTTC.

The chain couples TRBV2 to TRBJ2-3; D may be TRBD1 or TRBD2 (5 bases each). Germline V CDR1 and CDR2: SNHLY, FYNNEI. The V and J ends lost 10 bases and 0 bases respectively, with 14 bases between them. CDR3 size: 14 residues. The CDR3 reads CAIYSWGSTDTQYF. CDR3 nucleotide sequence: TGTGCCATTTACTCATGGGGGAGCACAGATACGCAGTATTTT.

The chain couples TRBV21-1 to TRBJ2-7; the DNA was not used to check the table's D call, TRBD2. TRBV21-1 is flagged as a pseudogene. This CDR3 has 14 amino acids. CDR3 sequence: CASRGLAGGYEQYF. The CDR3 nucleotides are TGTGCCAGCAGGGGACTAGCGGGAGGATACGAGCAGTACTTC.

The V and J genes are TRBV5-1 and TRBJ2-3; D may be TRBD1 or TRBD2 (5 bases each). There are 16 residues in the CDR3. CDR1 SGHRS and CDR2 YFSETQ come from the germline V gene. V was shortened by 0 bases and J by 5 bases, with 16 bases between the two germline ends. The CDR3 is CASSLAGTTAGDTQYF. CDR3 nucleotides: TGCGCCAGCAGCTTGGCCGGGACCACAGCAGGAGATACGCAGTATTTT.

The V gene is TRBV11-3, the J gene TRBJ2-2; 10 nucleotides match TRBD2. J lost 7 bases, V lost 5 bases, and 7 bases had no gene match. Germline V gene data show CDR1 as SGHNT and CDR2 as YENEEA. CDR3 length: 15 amino acids. The CDR3 DNA reads TGTGCCAGCAGCGCTCTAGCGGGAGTTGGCGGGGAGCTGTTTTTT. Its translation: CASSALAGVGGELFF.

The gene calls are TRBV4-1 and TRBJ2-7; TRBD2 matches at 11 bases. The CDR3 consists of 15 residues. The junction had 2 bases not matched to a gene; V was cut back by 1 base and J by 3 bases. From germline, CDR1 is MGHRA and CDR2 YSYEKL. CDR3 loop: CASSQGLAGLYEQYF. The CDR3 DNA is TGCGCCAGCAGCCAAGGACTAGCGGGACTCTACGAGCAGTACTTC.

V is TRBV9 and J is TRBJ1-1, with TRBD1 identical over 9 bases. The CDR3 totals 18 residues. Germline V lookup: CDR1 SGDLS, CDR2 YYNGEE. V lost 3 bases, J lost 1 base, and 13 bases stayed unmatched. CDR3 nucleotide sequence: TGTGCCAGCAGCGAGAGGGACAGGGTCGGGTTGGGGAACACTGAAGCTTTCTTT. It is translated as CASSERDRVGLGNTEAFF. The full variable domain, completed using reference TRBV9 and TRBJ1-1, is DSGVTQTPKHLITATGQRVTLRCSPRSGDLSVYWYQQSLDQGLQFLIQYYNGEERAKGNILERFSAQQFPDLHSELNLSSLELGDSALYFCASSERDRVGLGNTEAFFGQGTRLTVV.

This chain links TRBV4-3 with TRBJ1-2, with TRBD1 matching 7 bases. CDR3 length: 14 residues. V gave up 1 base and J gave up 3 bases; unmatched junction bases: 2. The germline V gene encodes CDR1 LGHNA and CDR2 YSLEER. For the CDR3, the DNA is TGCGCCAGCAGCCAAGCCACAGGGGACTATGGCTACACCTTC. Translated: CASSQATGDYGYTF.

The chain joins TRBV5-1 to TRBJ1-2; D may be TRBD1 (5 bases). This CDR3 has 14 amino acids. Trimming cost V 1 base and J 6 bases, with 13 bases left between them. Germline V gene data show CDR1 as SGHRS and CDR2 as YFSETQ. The CDR3 coding sequence is TGCGCCAGCAGCTTGCGGACAACTGGGGATGGCTACACCTTC. This sequence encodes CASSLRTTGDGYTF.

The gene calls are TRBV11-2 and TRBJ2-2; either TRBD1 or TRBD2 may supply D (5 bases each). The CDR3 covers 15 residues. CDR1 is SGHAT and CDR2 is FQNNGV in the germline V gene. V gave up 6 bases and J gave up 2 bases, with 13 bases separating them. DNA of the CDR3: TGTGCCAGCAGATATCGGGACGGTAACACCGGGGAGCTGTTTTTT. It specifies CASRYRDGNTGELFF.

The chain employs TRBV19 and TRBJ2-3, with 7 bases matching TRBD2. CDR3 size: 16 residues. V was clipped by 1 base and J by 2 bases; unmatched bases: 6. Germline V CDR1 and CDR2: LNHDA, SQIVND (reference sequence). For the CDR3, the DNA is TGTGCCAGTAGTATAGGGGGGAGGGTTCCCACAGATACGCAGTATTTT. It translates to CASSIGGRVPTDTQYF.

The chain has TRBV9 and TRBJ1-1, with a possible D match to TRBD1 (6 bases). V gave up 4 bases and J gave up 1 base, with 20 bases separating them. From germline, CDR1 is SGDLS and CDR2 YYNGEE. CDR3 size: 17 residues. The CDR3 sequence: CASSSREGGKRNTEAFF. In DNA, the CDR3 is TGTGCCAGCAGCTCCCGGGAGGGGGGGAAGAGGAACACTGAAGCTTTCTTT. Complete variable domain (other parts from reference TRBV9 and TRBJ1-1): DSGVTQTPKHLITATGQRVTLRCSPRSGDLSVYWYQQSLDQGLQFLIQYYNGEERAKGNILERFSAQQFPDLHSELNLSSLELGDSALYFCASSSREGGKRNTEAFFGQGTRLTVV.

The chain employs TRBV2 and TRBJ2-5; 12 bases are a match to TRBD1. CDR1 SNHLY and CDR2 FYNNEI come from the germline V gene. The CDR3 totals 14 residues. V dropped 4 bases and J dropped 5; count of bases not matched to a gene: 2. DNA for the CDR3: TGTGCCAGCAGTGGGGGACAGGGGGCTGAGACCCAGTACTTC. Amino acids: CASSGGQGAETQYF.